This T cell receptor (beta chain) was sequenced for a study of regulatory T cells in long-lasting Graves disease (dated by TCRdb to about 2021). Background on the whole study: Antithyroid drugs had been taken for less than 3 months by newly diagnosed Graves' disease patients. This study used TCR sequencing and RNA sequencing of peripheral blood to compare persistent Graves' disease patients against newly diagnosed Graves' disease patients. The study was registered as a clinical trial and conducted in China. A total of some 33 samples were covered by TCR sequencing, comprising approximately 13 persistent and around 20 newly diagnosed Graves' disease patients. What the work shows at the level of the full study, not this receptor alone: The study examined only peripheral blood because the primary lesion, thyroid tissue, could not be accessed. Preferential use of TRBV28, TRBJ1-2 and TRBJ2-5 was observed in persistent disease, whereas TRBV20-1 and TRBJ2-1 were favored in newly diagnosed disease. Sequencing and analysis were restricted to the TCR beta chain. As a limitation, the authors acknowledged that the small sample size may reduce accuracy. Compared with newly diagnosed patients, persistent Graves' disease patients had lower TCR Shannon entropy and fewer highly expanded clones, which suggests clonal expansion. More public clonotypes were shared among persistent patients (more than 2,500) than among newly diagnosed patients (under 1,000).

Many counts were recorded for this clonotype. This clone's antigen is unknown. No much larger clone exists at a distance of one base, and base qualities are not known. The library came from multiplex PCR. Sequencing took place on an Illumina HiSeq 4000. CDR3 regions were amplified by Arm-PCR with iRepertoire HTBI primers to construct TCR beta libraries. PCR products were gel purified before sequencing. In the original analysis: Gene usage analysis of CDR3 amino acid clonotypes used the 62 TRBV and about 14 TRBJ segments found across samples. COPE and FqMerger were used to merge filtered high-quality paired reads into contigs. Contigs were aligned with BLAST to IMGT TRBV, TRBD and TRBJ reference genes, and CDR3 was defined per IMGT. Any clonotype with a frequency above 0.1% was classified as a highly expanded clone. Repertoire diversity was measured by Shannon entropy, and V-J evenness by the Gini coefficient. A clonotype was considered public if more than one individual shared it. TCRdb trimmed public reads at Q25 via fastp, called clones via MiXCR and kept in-frame beta chains. Records with the same CDR3 protein are collapsed into one entry carrying the most frequent genes and DNA. The V and J calls here are based on TCRdb, not the publication. Across this sample there are 250,000 or so distinct CDR3 sequences, with just over 20% seen only once. Approximately 14% of the sample lies in the top ten.

The time point label, read with the paper, signifies: newly diagnosed GD, antithyroid drugs for less than 3 months. For both TCR sequencing and RNA sequencing, RNA was extracted from PBMCs using TRIzol. Graves' disease was diagnosed according to American Thyroid Association guidelines. The patients came from an endocrinology department in Xi'an, China. Each patient gave about 8.1 milliliters of peripheral blood, collected in an EDTA anticoagulant tube. Ficoll Paque Plus density gradient separation was used to isolate PBMCs, and no further T cell sorting was performed. An Agilent 2100 Bioanalyzer and agarose gel were used to check RNA quality, and a NanoDrop 2000 was used to measure RNA concentration. V and J are trimmed by 3 bases and 5 bases, and the gene matches miss 8 bases of the junction. The germline V gene sets CDR1 to KGHSH and CDR2 to LQKENI. The CDR3 numbers 15 residues from cysteine through phenylalanine. The read is trimmed to its CDR3 DNA, 45 bases read in frame from base 1.

This sequence uses TRBV18 and TRBJ2-5, with 8 bases aligning to TRBD1. Sequencing used peripheral blood mononuclear cells (PBMCs), obtained at new diagnosis, from a patient treated with antithyroid drugs. This receptor was taken from a female donor with Graves disease. The CDR3 region: CASSPSTGGRETQYF. The DNA reads as follows: TGTGCCAGCTCACCGTCCACAGGGGGTCGGGAGACCCAGTACTTC.